This T cell receptor beta chain was captured in a study of cytomegalovirus exposure and HLA in healthy donors. V shed 5 bases and J shed 0 bases, with 7 bases lying between them. CDR3 size: 13 residues. The germline gives CDR1 SGHVS, CDR2 FQNEAQ. Concerning this clone itself: Other DNA sequences in the sample encode the same CDR3.

The PCR used 60 Vbeta and 13 Jbeta primers. Sequenced by immunoSEQ multiplex PCR; TCRdb stores in-frame clones only, minus some. Among around 90,000 clones, roughly 77% were seen once, and the ten largest hold about a tenth. The V call is TRBV7-8, the J call TRBJ1-1, with a weak D call TRBD1 (5 bases). This receptor was identified in a human donor in good health. The specimen sequenced was PBMCs. The CDR3 DNA follows: TGTGCCAGCAGCGCGACAGTGAACACTGAAGCTTTCTTT. Translation: CASSATVNTEAFF. Supplemented by reference TRBV7-8 and TRBJ1-1, the full variable domain reads GAGVSQSPRYKVAKRGQDVALRCDPISGHVSLFWYQQALGQGPEFLTYFQNEAQLDKSGLPSDRFFAERPEGSVSTLKIQRTQQEDSAVYLCASSATVNTEAFFGQGTRLTVV.